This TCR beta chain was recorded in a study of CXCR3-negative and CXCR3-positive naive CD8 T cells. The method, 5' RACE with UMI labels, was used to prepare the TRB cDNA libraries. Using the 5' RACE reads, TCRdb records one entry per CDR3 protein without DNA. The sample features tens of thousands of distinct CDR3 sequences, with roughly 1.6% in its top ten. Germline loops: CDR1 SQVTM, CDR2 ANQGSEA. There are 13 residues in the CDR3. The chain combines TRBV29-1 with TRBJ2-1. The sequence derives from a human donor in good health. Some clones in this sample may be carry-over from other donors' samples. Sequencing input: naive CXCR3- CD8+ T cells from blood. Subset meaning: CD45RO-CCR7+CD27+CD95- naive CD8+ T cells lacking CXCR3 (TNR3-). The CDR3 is CSIFRRNYNEQFF.